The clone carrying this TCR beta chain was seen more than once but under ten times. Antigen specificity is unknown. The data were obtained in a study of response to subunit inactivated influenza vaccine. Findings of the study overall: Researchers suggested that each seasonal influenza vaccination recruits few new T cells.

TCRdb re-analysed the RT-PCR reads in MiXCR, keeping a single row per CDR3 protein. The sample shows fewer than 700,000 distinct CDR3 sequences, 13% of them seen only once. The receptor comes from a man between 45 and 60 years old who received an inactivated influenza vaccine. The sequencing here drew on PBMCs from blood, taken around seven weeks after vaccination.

The CDR3 DNA is TGTGCCAGCAGCCTGAACAGGGGTGAAAAACTGTTTTTT. This translates into CASSLNRGEKLFF. V gene TRBV6-2 or TRBV6-3 combines with J gene TRBJ1-4; 7 nucleotides agree with TRBD1. The germline V gene encodes CDR1 MNHEY and CDR2 SVGEGT. The CDR3 is 13 residues long. With 6 bases clipped from V and 7 bases from J, the junction kept 5 bases outside the gene matches.